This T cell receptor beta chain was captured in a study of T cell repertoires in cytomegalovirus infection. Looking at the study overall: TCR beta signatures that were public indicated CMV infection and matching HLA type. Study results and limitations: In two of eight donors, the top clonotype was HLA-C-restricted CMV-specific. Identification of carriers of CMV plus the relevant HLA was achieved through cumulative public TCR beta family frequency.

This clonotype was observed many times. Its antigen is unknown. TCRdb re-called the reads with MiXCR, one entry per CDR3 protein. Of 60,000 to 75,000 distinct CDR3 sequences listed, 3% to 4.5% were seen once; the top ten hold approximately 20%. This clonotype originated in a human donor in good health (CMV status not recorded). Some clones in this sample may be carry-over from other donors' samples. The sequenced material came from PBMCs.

The CDR3 sequence: CASSFYRGKGNTIYF. Written as DNA, the CDR3 is TGTGCCAGCAGCTTTTACAGGGGGAAAGGAAACACCATATATTTT. The chain joins TRBV7-2 to TRBJ1-3, with 8 positions matching TRBD1. Germline CDR1 reads SGHTA; CDR2 reads FQGNSA. V lost 3 bases and J lost 4; bases outside the gene matches: 5. The CDR3 consists of 15 residues.